The following is a T cell receptor (beta chain) sequence with its context. The target antigen is unknown. The entry originates in a study of T cell responses to AZD1222 COVID-19 vaccine. The V segment lost 6 bases and the J segment 5 bases; nucleotides outside the gene matches: 12. Germline CDR1 MGHRA, CDR2 YSYEKL. The CDR3 is made up of 15 amino acids. Some clones are missing from TCRdb's copy, which holds only in-frame ones; the method was immunoSEQ multiplex PCR. The profile shows roughly 120,000 clones, 88% of them singletons. Overall study findings and caveats: Unmutated regions of variants are reportedly targeted by nearly half of spike-specific TCRs.

This specimen consisted of peripheral blood, obtained on day 0 of AZD1222 vaccination. The TCR was taken from an adult in good health. This rearrangement joins TRBV4-1 to TRBJ2-7; 8 bases are shared with TRBD1. Written as DNA, the CDR3 is TGCGCCAGCAGTCGCGACAGGGGAGTTTCAGACGAGCAGTACTTC. Amino acids: CASSRDRGVSDEQYF.